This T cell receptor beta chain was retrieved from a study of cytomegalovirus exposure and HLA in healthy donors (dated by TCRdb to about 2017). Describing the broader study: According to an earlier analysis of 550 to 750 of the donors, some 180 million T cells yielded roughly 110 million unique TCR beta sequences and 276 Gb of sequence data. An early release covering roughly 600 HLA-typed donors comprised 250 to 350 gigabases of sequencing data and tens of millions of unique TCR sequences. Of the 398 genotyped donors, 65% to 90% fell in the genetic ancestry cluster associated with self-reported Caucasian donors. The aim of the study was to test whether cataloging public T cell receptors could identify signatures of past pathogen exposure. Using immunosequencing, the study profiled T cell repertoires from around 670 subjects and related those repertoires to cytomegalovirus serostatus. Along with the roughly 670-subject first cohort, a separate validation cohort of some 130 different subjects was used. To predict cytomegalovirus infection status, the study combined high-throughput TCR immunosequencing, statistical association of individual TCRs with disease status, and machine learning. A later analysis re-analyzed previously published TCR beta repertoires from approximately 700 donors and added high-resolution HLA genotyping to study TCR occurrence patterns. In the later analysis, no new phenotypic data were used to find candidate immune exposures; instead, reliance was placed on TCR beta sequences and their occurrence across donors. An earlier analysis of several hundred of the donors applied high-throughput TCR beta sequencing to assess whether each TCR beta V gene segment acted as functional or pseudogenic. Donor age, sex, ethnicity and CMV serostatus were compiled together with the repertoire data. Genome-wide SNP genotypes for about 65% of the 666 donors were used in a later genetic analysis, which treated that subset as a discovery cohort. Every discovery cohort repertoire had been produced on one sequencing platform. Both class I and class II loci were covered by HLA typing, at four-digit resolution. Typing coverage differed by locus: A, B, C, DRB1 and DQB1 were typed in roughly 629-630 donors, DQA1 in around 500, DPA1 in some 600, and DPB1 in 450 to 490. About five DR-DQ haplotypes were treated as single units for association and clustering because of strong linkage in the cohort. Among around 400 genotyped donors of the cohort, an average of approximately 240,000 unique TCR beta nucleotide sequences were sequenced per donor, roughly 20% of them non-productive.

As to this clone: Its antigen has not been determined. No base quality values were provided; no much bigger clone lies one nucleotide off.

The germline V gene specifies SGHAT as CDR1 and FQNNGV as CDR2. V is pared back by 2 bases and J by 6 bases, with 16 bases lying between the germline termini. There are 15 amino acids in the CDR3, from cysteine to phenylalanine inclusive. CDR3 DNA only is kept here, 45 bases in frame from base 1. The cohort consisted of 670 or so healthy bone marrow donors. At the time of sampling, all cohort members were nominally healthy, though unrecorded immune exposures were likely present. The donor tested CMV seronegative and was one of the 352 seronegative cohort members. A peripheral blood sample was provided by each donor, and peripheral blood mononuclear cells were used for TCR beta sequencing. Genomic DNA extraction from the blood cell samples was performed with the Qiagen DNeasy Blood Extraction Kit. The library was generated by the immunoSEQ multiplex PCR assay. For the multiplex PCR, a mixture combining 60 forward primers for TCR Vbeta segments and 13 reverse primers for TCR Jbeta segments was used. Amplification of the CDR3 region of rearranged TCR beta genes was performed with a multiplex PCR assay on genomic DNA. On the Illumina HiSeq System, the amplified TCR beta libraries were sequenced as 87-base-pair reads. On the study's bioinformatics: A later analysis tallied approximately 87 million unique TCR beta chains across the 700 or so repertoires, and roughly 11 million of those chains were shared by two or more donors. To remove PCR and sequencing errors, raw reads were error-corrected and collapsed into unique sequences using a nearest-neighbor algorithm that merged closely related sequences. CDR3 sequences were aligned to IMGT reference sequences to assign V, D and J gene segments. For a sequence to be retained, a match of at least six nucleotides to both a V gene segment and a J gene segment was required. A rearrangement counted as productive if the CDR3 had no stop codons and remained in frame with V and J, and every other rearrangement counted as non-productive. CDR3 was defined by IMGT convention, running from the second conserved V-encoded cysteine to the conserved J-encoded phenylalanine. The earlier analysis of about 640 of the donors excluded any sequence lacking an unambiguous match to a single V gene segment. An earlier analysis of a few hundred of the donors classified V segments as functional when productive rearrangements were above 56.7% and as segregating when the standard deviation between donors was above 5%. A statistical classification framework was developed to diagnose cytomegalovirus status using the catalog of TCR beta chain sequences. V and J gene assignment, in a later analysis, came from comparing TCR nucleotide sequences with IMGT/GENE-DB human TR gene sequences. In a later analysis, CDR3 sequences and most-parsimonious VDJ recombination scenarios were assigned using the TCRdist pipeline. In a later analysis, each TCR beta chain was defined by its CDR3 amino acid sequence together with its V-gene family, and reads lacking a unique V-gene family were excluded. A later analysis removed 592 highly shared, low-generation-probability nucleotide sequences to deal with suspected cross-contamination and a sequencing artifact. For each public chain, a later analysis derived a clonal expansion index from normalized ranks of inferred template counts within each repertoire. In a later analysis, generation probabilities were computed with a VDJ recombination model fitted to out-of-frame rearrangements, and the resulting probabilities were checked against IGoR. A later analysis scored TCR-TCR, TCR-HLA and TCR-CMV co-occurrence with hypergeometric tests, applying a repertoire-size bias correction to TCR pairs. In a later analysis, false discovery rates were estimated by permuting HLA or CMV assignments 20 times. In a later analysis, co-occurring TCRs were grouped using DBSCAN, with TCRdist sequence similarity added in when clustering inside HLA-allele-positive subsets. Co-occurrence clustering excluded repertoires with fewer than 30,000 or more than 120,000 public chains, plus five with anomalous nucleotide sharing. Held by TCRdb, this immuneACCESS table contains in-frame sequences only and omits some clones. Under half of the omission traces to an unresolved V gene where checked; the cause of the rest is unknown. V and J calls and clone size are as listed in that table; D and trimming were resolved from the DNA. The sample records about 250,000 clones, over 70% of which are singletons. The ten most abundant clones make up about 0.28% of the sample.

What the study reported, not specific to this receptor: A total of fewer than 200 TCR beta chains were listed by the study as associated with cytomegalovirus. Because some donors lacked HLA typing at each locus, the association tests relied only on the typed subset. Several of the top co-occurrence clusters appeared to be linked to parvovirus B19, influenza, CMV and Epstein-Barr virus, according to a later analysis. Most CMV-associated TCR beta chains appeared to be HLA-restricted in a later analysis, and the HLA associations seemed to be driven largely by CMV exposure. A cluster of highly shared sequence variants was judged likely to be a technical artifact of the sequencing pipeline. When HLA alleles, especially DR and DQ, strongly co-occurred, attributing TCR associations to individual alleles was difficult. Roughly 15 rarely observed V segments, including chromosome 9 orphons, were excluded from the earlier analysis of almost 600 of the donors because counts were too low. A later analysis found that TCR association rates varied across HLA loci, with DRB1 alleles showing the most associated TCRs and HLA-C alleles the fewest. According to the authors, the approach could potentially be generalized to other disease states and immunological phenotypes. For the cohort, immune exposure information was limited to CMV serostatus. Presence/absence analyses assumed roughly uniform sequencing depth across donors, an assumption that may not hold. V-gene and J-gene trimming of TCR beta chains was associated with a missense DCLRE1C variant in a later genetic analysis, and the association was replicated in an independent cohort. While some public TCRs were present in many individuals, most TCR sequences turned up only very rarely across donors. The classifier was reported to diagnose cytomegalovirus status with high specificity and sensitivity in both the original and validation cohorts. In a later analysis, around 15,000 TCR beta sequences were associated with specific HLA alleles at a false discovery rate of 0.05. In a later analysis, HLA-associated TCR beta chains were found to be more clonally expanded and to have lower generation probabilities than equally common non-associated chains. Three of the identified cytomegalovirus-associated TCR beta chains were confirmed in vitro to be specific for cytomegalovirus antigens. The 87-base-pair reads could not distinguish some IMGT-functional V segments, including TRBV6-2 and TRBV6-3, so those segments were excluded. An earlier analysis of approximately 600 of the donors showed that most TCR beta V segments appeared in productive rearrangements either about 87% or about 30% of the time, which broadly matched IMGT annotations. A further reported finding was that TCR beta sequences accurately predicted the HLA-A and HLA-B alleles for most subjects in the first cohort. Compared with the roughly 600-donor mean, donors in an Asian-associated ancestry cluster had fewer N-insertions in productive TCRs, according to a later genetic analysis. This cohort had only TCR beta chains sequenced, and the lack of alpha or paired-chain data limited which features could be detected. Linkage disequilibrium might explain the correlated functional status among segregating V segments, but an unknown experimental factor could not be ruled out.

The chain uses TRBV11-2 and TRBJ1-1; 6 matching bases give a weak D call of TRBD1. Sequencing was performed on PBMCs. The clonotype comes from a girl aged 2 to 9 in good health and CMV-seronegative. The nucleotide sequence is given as TGTGCCAGCAGCTTACAGGGAGGGGACATGGCTGAAGCTTTCTTT. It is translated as CASSLQGGDMAEAFF.